This TCR beta chain derives from a study of human T cells and chemical hapten exposure. About the study: There were per-sample TCR yield variations, arising mainly from small pooled library volume differences. Study-wide results and limits: TCRs exceeding a frequency of 1 in 1000 stayed unchanged under DPC sensitization.

MiXCR, run by TCRdb on the 5' RACE reads, gives a single entry per CDR3 protein. This sample has 100,000 to 120,000 distinct CDR3 sequences, with roughly a fifth found just once. V trimming: 5 bases; J trimming: 1 base; junction bases outside the gene matches: 8. This CDR3 comprises 16 residues. Germline V gene data show CDR1 as MNHEY and CDR2 as SMNVEV (reference sequence). It was from unfractionated whole blood that total RNA was extracted. This clonotype came up a few times. Antigen specificity is unknown. The clonotype was recovered from a human donor in good health. The chain links TRBV27 to TRBJ2-3, with 8 bases aligning to TRBD2. CDR3 coding DNA: TGTGCCAGCAGTAGATCCTCACTAGCGGGCACAGATACGCAGTATTTT. It yields the protein CASSRSSLAGTDTQYF.